This T cell receptor beta chain emerged from a study of control samples from healthy donors and cancer patients. Sequencing was performed with immunoSEQ multiplex PCR; in TCRdb, only in-frame clones are kept and a portion is missing. The data contain fewer than 150,000 clones, about 89% of them singletons. CDR3 length: 11 residues. The ends were cut back, 6 bases at V and 2 bases at J, with 3 bases in the middle. Germline CDR1 MNHEY, CDR2 SVGAGI. The chain joins TRBV6-5 to TRBJ2-3; D call uncertain. The TCR originated in a woman under 30 in good health. Sequencing was done on a sample of blood. CDR3 sequence (DNA): TGTGCCAGCAGAATCACAGATACGCAGTATTTT. Residues: CASRITDTQYF.